This TCR beta chain was recovered during a study of blood T cells in healthy people across ages (dated by TCRdb to the mid-2010s). In terms of the full investigation: In model experiments, template switching captured about one uniquely barcoded TCR beta cDNA molecule for every two T cells. To track age-related changes in TCR beta repertoire diversity, the study relied on deep sequencing normalized with unique cDNA molecular identifiers. Donors were grouped into four age groups: young (average approximately 15 years), middle-aged (about 40), aged (around 66) and long-lived (82). Donors of different ages were randomly distributed across sequencing lanes to avoid experimental bias. Using the same blood draw, the study looked at two additional independent replicas of 1 million unique cDNA reads for two donors, one aged 18 to 30 and the other aged 80 or older.

Worth noting for this clonotype: It lacks a known antigen. One base away there is no much larger clone; base qualities are not given.

The 35 to 40 donors, aged about 6 to 100 years, were systemically healthy Caucasian individuals from Russia. Each donor gave ten milliliters of peripheral blood, collected into EDTA-treated Vacutainer tubes. PBMCs were isolated by Ficoll-Paque density-gradient centrifugation, with at least 6 million obtained per sample. Total RNA was extracted from PBMCs with Trizol reagent, with at least 6 micrograms obtained per sample. For every donor, flow cytometry on a PBMC aliquot measured the percentage of naive CD45RAhigh/CD27high T cells. Points the paper makes about the study in general: Estimates of total diversity from one million sequenced T cells were regarded as lower bounds and underestimates. The long-lived group showed more naive CD4+ T cells, fewer expanded clones and increased TCR diversity than the aged group, suggesting age selection. Since profiling was done on bulk unsorted PBMCs, naive and antigen-experienced compartments could not be conclusively compared. The percentage of naive T cells measured by flow cytometry correlated strongly with observed TCR beta diversity. The CMV infection status of donors was not known, potentially confounding age-related changes in expanded clonotypes. Observed TCR beta diversity per million T cells fell roughly linearly with age, and a significant reduction was already apparent by age roughly 40.

Library preparation employed 5' RACE. A second PCR of roughly 7 to 11 cycles was performed with a sample-barcoded 5' primer and a J-beta primer mix. A template-switch 5' adaptor carrying 12 random nucleotides introduced a unique molecular identifier onto each TCR beta cDNA molecule. At least 3 million CDR3-containing paired-end reads were obtained from each sample. All of the RNA was converted into first-strand cDNA using the Mint cDNA synthesis kit, with a TRBC-specific oligonucleotide serving as the primer. Following uracil-DNA glycosylase treatment, all cDNA underwent a first 18-cycle PCR with the universal primers M1SS and BC2_uni_R. Per the original workflow: For normalization, 1 million high-quality reads were randomly selected from each sample, with every read carrying a distinct molecular identifier. Instead of being binned into consensus sequences, reads with shared molecular identifiers were discarded. MiTCR, set to a Q25 quality threshold and the strictest error-elimination algorithm, was used for CDR3 identification, clonotype clustering and error correction. A nonparametric unseen species model with Euler transformation was used to estimate lower-bound total TCR beta diversity. TCRdb passed the public sequencing reads through fastp at Q25 and MiXCR, retaining productive beta sequences. Entries are consolidated by CDR3 protein sequence, retaining the most common genes and DNA. The V and J calls reflect TCRdb's pipeline rather than the authors' work. The sample table lists 1.5 million to 2 million distinct CDR3 sequences, more than 35% of them with a count of one. The ten top clones hold under 25% of the sample.

V trim: 4 bases; J trim: 1 base; unmatched bases: 4. Including the terminal cysteine and phenylalanine, the CDR3 comprises 14 residues. This entry keeps only the CDR3 DNA: 42 bases, framed from base 1. Taken from the germline V gene (reference sequence), the CDR1 and CDR2 loops are DFQATT and SNEGSKA. This clonotype was obtained from a human donor in good health. Sequencing used blood. The chain couples TRBV20-1 to TRBJ1-1; 9 junctional bases match TRBD1. CDR3 sequence: CSANDRGRNTEAFF. The bases read TGCAGTGCTAACGACAGGGGGAGGAACACTGAAGCTTTCTTT.